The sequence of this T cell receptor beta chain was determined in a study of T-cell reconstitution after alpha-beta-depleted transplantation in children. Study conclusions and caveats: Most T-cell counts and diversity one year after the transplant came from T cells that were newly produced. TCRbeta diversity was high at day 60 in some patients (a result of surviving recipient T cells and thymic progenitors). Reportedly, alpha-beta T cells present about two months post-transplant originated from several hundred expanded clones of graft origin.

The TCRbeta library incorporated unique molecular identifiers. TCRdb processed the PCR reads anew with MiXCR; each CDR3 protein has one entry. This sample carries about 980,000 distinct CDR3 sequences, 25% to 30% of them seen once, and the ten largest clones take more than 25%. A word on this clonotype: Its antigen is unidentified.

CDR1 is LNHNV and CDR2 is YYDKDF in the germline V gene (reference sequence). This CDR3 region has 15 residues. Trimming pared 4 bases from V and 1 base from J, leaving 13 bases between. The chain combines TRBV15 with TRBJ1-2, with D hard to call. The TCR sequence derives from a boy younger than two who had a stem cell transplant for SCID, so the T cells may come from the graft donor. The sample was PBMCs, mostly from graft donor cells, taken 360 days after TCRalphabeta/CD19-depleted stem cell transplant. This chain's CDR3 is CATSTRPHHNYGYTF. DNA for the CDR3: TGTGCCACCAGCACCCGACCCCACCATAACTATGGCTACACCTTC.